Below are 30 T cell receptor beta chains sequenced from a single sample in a study of T cell changes during pregnancy in multiple sclerosis. Generated by immunoSEQ multiplex PCR, the TCRdb table keeps only in-frame clones and is missing some. The profile shows roughly 42,000 clones, roughly nine tenths of them singletons. The sample here was CD4+ T cells from peripheral blood mononuclear cells, taken before pregnancy. The origin of the receptors is a female donor with multiple sclerosis, enrolled in a pregnancy study.

The V and J genes are TRBV19 and TRBJ2-1; 7 nucleotides agree with TRBD1. J lost 2 bases, V lost 10 bases, and 8 bases had no gene match. The germline CDR1 and CDR2 sequences are LNHDA and SQIVND (reference sequence). The CDR3 loop spans 14 amino acids. In DNA, the CDR3 is TGTGCCACCGCACAGGGGATCGCCTACAATGAGCAGTTCTTC. This encodes CATAQGIAYNEQFF.

This sequence joins TRBV11-3 and TRBJ2-5, with 7 nucleotides matching TRBD1. The CDR3 is 16 amino acids. CDR1 is SGHNT, CDR2 YENEEA, per germline. V shed 1 base, J shed 5 bases, and the junction held 10 bases outside the gene matches. CDR3: CASSLAAGTALETQYF. CDR3 in DNA: TGTGCCAGCAGCTTAGCGGCCGGGACAGCATTGGAGACCCAGTACTTC.

The rearrangement uses TRBV9 and TRBJ1-1; D possibly corresponds to TRBD1 (5 bases). Germline V CDR1 and CDR2: SGDLS, YYNGEE. This CDR3 has 14 amino acids. V lost 6 bases and J lost 2, with 14 bases in between. The CDR3 nucleotides read TGTGCCAGCAACCCCCAGGGAAGTAACACTGAAGCTTTCTTT. Amino acid sequence: CASNPQGSNTEAFF.

This clone has just one count. The rearrangement uses TRBV14 and TRBJ2-3; the D gene is possibly TRBD2 (6 bases). CDR1 is SGHDN, CDR2 FVKESK, per germline. Deletions cut 4 bases from V and 6 bases from J, with 14 bases between. The CDR3 extends over 14 amino acids. This chain's CDR3 is CASSRTHRGDTQYF. The CDR3 nucleotides read TGTGCCAGCAGCCGGACCCACCGGGGGGATACGCAGTATTTT.

V is TRBV11-3 and J is TRBJ2-1, with D possibly being TRBD2 (6 bases). The CDR3 covers 13 residues. Germline V gives CDR1 SGHNT, CDR2 YENEEA. V gave up 6 bases and J gave up 6 bases, with 12 bases separating them. This chain's CDR3 is CASRGWDSNEQFF. CDR3 DNA: TGTGCCAGCAGGGGTTGGGACTCCAATGAGCAGTTCTTC.

The rearrangement uses TRBV6-5 and TRBJ2-7; possibly TRBD2 for D (6 bases). The CDR3 contains 12 residues. The ends were cut back, 3 bases at V and 6 bases at J, with 9 bases in the middle. CDR1 and CDR2 from the germline V gene are MNHEY and SVGAGI. The CDR3, as DNA: TGTGCCAGCAGTTATTTGGGGGGCGAGCAGTACTTC. Translation gives CASSYLGGEQYF.

The chain recombines TRBV7-6 with TRBJ1-1; 7 positions agree with TRBD1. Losses at the gene ends were 6 bases for V and 6 bases for J; bases not matched to a gene: 10. CDR1 and CDR2 (germline): SGHVS, FNYEAQ. CDR3 size: 14 residues. The CDR3 protein is CASSKLGGSAEAFF. The CDR3 DNA reads as TGTGCCAGCAGTAAACTAGGGGGCAGCGCTGAAGCTTTCTTT.

The chain uses TRBV4-3 and TRBJ1-4; no reliable D call. The germline gives CDR1 LGHNA, CDR2 YSLEER. This CDR3 has 18 amino acids. Trimming shortened V by 0 bases and J by 4 bases, and 18 bases separated the two germline ends. The CDR3 sequence is CASSQDRLGGGNNEKLFF. The CDR3 DNA follows: TGCGCCAGCAGCCAAGATCGGCTAGGCGGAGGGAATAATGAAAAACTGTTTTTT.

The chain employs TRBV28 and TRBJ1-2; 7 bases match TRBD1. Germline CDR1 MDHEN, CDR2 SYDVKM. This CDR3 region has 16 residues. V trimming: 5 bases; J trimming: 4 bases; junction bases outside the gene matches: 13. The CDR3 region is CASSTTGTEIIYGYTF. CDR3 nucleotide sequence: TGTGCCAGCAGTACCACCGGGACAGAAATCATCTATGGCTACACCTTC.

The chain has TRBV5-1 and TRBJ2-3, with TRBD2 matching 9 bases. Trimming cost V 0 bases and J 1 base; bases outside gene matches: 3. The germline V gene encodes CDR1 SGHRS and CDR2 YFSETQ. This CDR3 comprises 16 residues. CDR3 nucleotides: TGCGCCAGCAGCTTGGGAGCGGGGGGCCGCACAGATACGCAGTATTTT. This gives the protein CASSLGAGGRTDTQYF.

This clone was detected only once. The gene calls are TRBV7-2 and TRBJ2-6; a weak D match, TRBD1 (6 bases). The CDR3 runs to 16 residues. Deletions cut 1 base from V and 2 bases from J, with 9 bases between. Germline CDR1 reads SGHTA; CDR2 reads FQGNSA. CDR3 residues: CASSLGPGAGANVLTF. DNA for the CDR3: TGTGCCAGCAGCTTAGGTCCAGGGGCTGGGGCCAACGTCCTGACTTTC.

The CDR3 nucleotides read TGTGCCAGCAGCGTATACGGGGTCGGGGCCAACGTCCTGACTTTC. Protein sequence: CASSVYGVGANVLTF. The rearrangement links TRBV9 to TRBJ2-6; a weak D match, TRBD2 (5 bases). V lost 1 base, J lost 4 bases, and 9 bases lay in between. This CDR3 comprises 15 residues. CDR1 SGDLS and CDR2 YYNGEE come from the germline V gene.

The V call is TRBV7-2, the J call TRBJ2-1, with TRBD1 identical over 9 bases. This CDR3 comprises 15 residues. The germline CDR1 and CDR2 sequences are SGHTA and FQGNSA. V dropped 5 bases and J dropped 8; count of bases not matched to a gene: 10. CDR3 in amino acids: CASSPQDRGFDEQFF. The CDR3 DNA sequence: TGTGCCAGCAGCCCCCAAGACAGGGGGTTTGATGAGCAGTTCTTC.

This rearrangement joins TRBV12-5 to TRBJ2-1, with 8 positions matching TRBD2. The CDR3 totals 15 residues. Germline lookup yields CDR1 LGHNT and CDR2 FRNRAP. J lost 5 bases, V lost 1 base, and 4 bases had no gene match. CDR3 residues: CASGLAGGPDNEQFF. In DNA form, the CDR3 reads TGTGCTAGTGGTTTGGCGGGGGGGCCCGACAATGAGCAGTTCTTC.

The rearrangement links TRBV29-1 to TRBJ1-1, with D possibly matching TRBD1 (6 bases). The V gene lost 4 bases and the J gene lost 0 bases, with 12 bases spanning the gap. The CDR3 has 14 residues. Germline CDR1 and CDR2: SQVTM and ANQGSEA. Written as DNA, the CDR3 is TGCAGCGTTGGTGTGGGGGCAATGAACACTGAAGCTTTCTTT. Its translation is CSVGVGAMNTEAFF.

The chain links TRBV6-1 to TRBJ1-5; D ambiguous. This CDR3 is 12 amino acids long. Germline CDR1 MNHNS, CDR2 SASEGT. Trimming removed 4 bases at V and 10 bases at J, with 11 bases between. CDR3 residues: CASSGLTYPQHF. CDR3 nucleotide sequence: TGTGCCAGCAGTGGTCTGACATATCCCCAGCATTTT.

V and J are TRBV7-8 and TRBJ2-3; TRBD2 matches at 10 bases. Trimming took 1 base from V and 4 from J; bases not matched to a gene: 8. The length of the CDR3 is 17 residues. Germline V CDR1 and CDR2: SGHVS, FQNEAQ. In DNA form, the CDR3 reads TGTGCCAGCAGCTTAGTAAATGTAGCGGGGGGCTCAGATACGCAGTATTTT. It yields the protein CASSLVNVAGGSDTQYF.

V is TRBV9 and J is TRBJ1-3; weak D call: TRBD1 (6 bases). CDR1 SGDLS and CDR2 YYNGEE come from the germline V gene. The CDR3 spans 20 residues. V was shortened by 4 bases and J by 0 bases, with 26 bases between the two germline ends. The CDR3 sequence: CASSPAILGQGTPSGNTIYF. For the CDR3, the DNA is TGTGCCAGCAGCCCTGCAATCCTGGGACAAGGGACGCCCTCTGGAAACACCATATATTTT.

The CDR3 loop is CASSQDRGVLGGGGNEQYF. DNA of the CDR3: TGTGCCAGCAGCCAAGATAGGGGCGTTCTGGGCGGGGGAGGAAACGAGCAGTACTTC. J is TRBJ2-7 and V is TRBV4-2; 7 bases are a match to TRBD2. The CDR3 loop spans 19 amino acids. Trimming took 0 bases from V and 5 from J; bases not matched to a gene: 19. CDR1 and CDR2 from the germline V gene are LGHNA and YNFKEQ.

CDR3 residues: CASSQGSYEQYF. The CDR3 bases are TGTGCCAGCAGCCAGGGTTCCTACGAGCAGTACTTC. The J gene is TRBJ2-7, the V gene TRBV5-4, with a weak D call TRBD1 (5 bases). The CDR3 extends over 12 amino acids. CDR1 and CDR2 (germline): SGHNT, YYREEE (reference sequence). The V and J ends lost 4 bases and 1 base respectively, with 6 bases between them.

The chain uses TRBV19 and TRBJ1-3; 10 bases are a match to TRBD1. The CDR3 is 14 amino acids. The trim removed 8 bases at V and 9 bases at J, leaving 10 bases unmatched. The germline gives CDR1 LNHDA, CDR2 SQIVND (reference sequence). The CDR3 region has the DNA TGTGCCAGTGAAGGGTGGGACAGGGGCAGCACCATATATTTT. This gives the protein CASEGWDRGSTIYF.

The chain has TRBV5-6 and TRBJ2-3; TRBD1 agrees at 11 bases. The CDR3 consists of 18 residues. The germline CDR1 and CDR2 sequences are SGHDT and YYEEEE. V trimming: 4 bases; J trimming: 6 bases; junction bases outside the gene matches: 16. The CDR3 loop reads CASSELEMDRGLRDTQYF. In DNA form, the CDR3 reads TGTGCCAGCAGCGAACTCGAAATGGACAGGGGGCTCAGGGATACGCAGTATTTT.

V and J are TRBV2 and TRBJ1-4; D is ambiguous. Germline values: CDR1 SNHLY, CDR2 FYNNEI. The CDR3 runs 14 residues. V was clipped by 7 bases and J by 3 bases, with 12 bases between them. The CDR3: CASTTWRANEKLFF. Written as DNA, the CDR3 is TGTGCCAGCACTACATGGAGGGCTAATGAAAAACTGTTTTTT.

J is TRBJ2-5 and V is TRBV5-6; D might be TRBD1 (6 bases). Trimming removed 2 bases from V and 5 bases from J, with 13 bases in between. CDR1 is SGHDT, CDR2 YYEEEE, per germline. The CDR3 covers 14 residues. CDR3: CASSLTGTGETQYF. The CDR3 nucleotides read TGTGCCAGCAGCTTAACAGGGACGGGCGAGACCCAGTACTTC. Drawing the rest from reference TRBV5-6 and TRBJ2-5, the complete variable domain is DAGVTQSPTHLIKTRGQQVTLRCSPKSGHDTVSWYQQALGQGPQFIFQYYEEEERQRGNFPDRFSGHQFPNYSSELNVNALLLGDSALYLCASSLTGTGETQYFGPGTRLLVL.

V and J are TRBV7-6 and TRBJ1-2; TRBD1 matches at 8 bases. Germline loops: CDR1 SGHVS, CDR2 FNYEAQ. This CDR3 region has 13 residues. Germline trimming cut 5 bases from V and 5 bases from J; bases unmatched to any gene: 4. The CDR3 region is CASSTRQGYGYTF. For the CDR3, the DNA is TGTGCCAGCAGCACCCGACAGGGGTATGGCTACACCTTC. Full variable domain (outside the CDR3, taken from reference TRBV7-6 and TRBJ1-2): GAGVSQSPRYKVTKRGQDVALRCDPISGHVSLYWYRQALGQGPEFLTYFNYEAQQDKSGLPNDRFSAERPEGSISTLTIQRTEQRDSAMYRCASSTRQGYGYTFGSGTRLTVV.

This clone was found once. This chain uses TRBV19 with TRBJ2-7, with 9 positions matching TRBD1. This CDR3 contains 15 residues. Germline CDR1 reads LNHDA; CDR2 reads SQIVND (reference sequence). V lost 5 bases, J lost 4 bases, and 9 bases stayed unmatched. The CDR3 DNA is TGTGCCAGTAGTTCCCCCGGGACAGGGAGTTACGAGCAGTACTTC. Its translation: CASSSPGTGSYEQYF.

V and J are TRBV19 and TRBJ2-3, with D possibly matching TRBD2 (6 bases). The CDR3 runs 16 residues. V was pared by 6 bases and J by 5 bases, with 21 bases between. In germline, CDR1 is LNHDA, CDR2 SQIVND (reference sequence). The CDR3 DNA follows: TGTGCCAGTAGCCGTCCCGGAGGGGCTTGGGGAGATACGCAGTATTTT. The encoded protein is CASSRPGGAWGDTQYF.

V is TRBV2 and J is TRBJ1-1; 8 bases line up with TRBD1. The germline V gene encodes CDR1 SNHLY and CDR2 FYNNEI. J gave up 1 base and V 6 bases, and 7 bases lay outside the gene matches. The CDR3 loop spans 15 amino acids. CDR3 amino acids: CASRFQDRANTEAFF. As DNA, the CDR3 is TGTGCCAGCAGATTCCAGGACAGGGCGAACACTGAAGCTTTCTTT.

This chain connects TRBV10-3 to TRBJ1-4; no definite D call. The germline gives CDR1 ENHRY, CDR2 SYGVKD. The CDR3 has 15 amino acids. V was pared by 6 bases and J by 0 bases, with 11 bases between. The CDR3 nucleotides are TGTGCCATCAGGGCCGGCGGAGCAACTAATGAAAAACTGTTTTTT. The encoded protein is CAIRAGGATNEKLFF.

The V gene is TRBV19, the J gene TRBJ1-2; 8 positions agree with TRBD1. Germline CDR1 is LNHDA and CDR2 is SQIVND (reference sequence). V was pared by 3 bases and J by 7 bases, with 7 bases of the junction left unmatched. The CDR3 length is 14 residues. CDR3 sequence (DNA): TGTGCCAGTAGTATTCCAGGGGGCGCGGGTGGCTACACCTTC. Its translation is CASSIPGGAGGYTF.